Listed here are 27 T cell receptor beta chains from one sample, sequenced in a study of cytotoxic CD8 clonotypes in ibrutinib-treated CLL. The protocol was immunoSEQ multiplex PCR, while the TCRdb copy is restricted to in-frame clones and leaves out a portion. Here the sample spans roughly 180,000 clones, more than 80% being singletons. This specimen was PBMCs, taken after 24 months of ibrutinib treatment. These receptor sequences come from a human donor with chronic lymphocytic leukemia.

The chain has TRBV18 and TRBJ1-3; a weak D match, TRBD1 (5 bases). Germline-derived CDR1 and CDR2 are KGHSH and LQKENI. This CDR3 contains 18 residues. V gave up 2 bases and J gave up 0 bases, with 17 bases separating them. CDR3 nucleotides: TGTGCCAGCTCACCAACCGGAACAGGCCTATCCTCTGGAAACACCATATATTTT. Translated: CASSPTGTGLSSGNTIYF.

This clone was recorded at least ten times. This rearrangement joins TRBV18 to TRBJ1-2, with D possibly TRBD1 on 6 matching bases. Germline loops: CDR1 KGHSH, CDR2 LQKENI. The germline V and J ends were trimmed by 4 bases and 5 bases, with 11 bases remaining between them. CDR3 size: 13 residues. DNA for the CDR3: TGTGCCAGCTCACGGGGGCTAGGGTATGGCTACACCTTC. Amino acid sequence: CASSRGLGYGYTF.

J is TRBJ2-5 and V is TRBV7-9; D is possibly TRBD2 (6 bases). The CDR3 loop spans 15 amino acids. Trimming removed 5 bases at V and 3 bases at J, with 16 bases between. CDR1 and CDR2 (germline): SEHNR, FQNEAQ (reference sequence). CDR3 residues: CASSLPGTLKETQYF. The DNA for the CDR3 is TGTGCCAGCAGCCTACCCGGGACTCTAAAAGAGACCCAGTACTTC.

J is TRBJ2-5 and V is TRBV5-1, with D perhaps TRBD2 (6 bases). CDR1 is SGHRS, CDR2 YFSETQ, per germline. Trimming pared 3 bases from V and 6 bases from J, leaving 12 bases between. This CDR3 comprises 13 residues. For the CDR3, the DNA is TGCGCCAGCAGCTCAGAGGGGAGGCAGACCCAGTACTTC. Translation: CASSSEGRQTQYF. Drawing the rest from reference TRBV5-1 and TRBJ2-5, the complete variable domain is KAGVTQTPRYLIKTRGQQVTLSCSPISGHRSVSWYQQTPGQGLQFLFEYFSETQRNKGNFPGRFSGRQFSNSRSEMNVSTLELGDSALYLCASSSEGRQTQYFGPGTRLLVL.

This sequence joins TRBV11-2 and TRBJ2-1; D unclear. CDR3 length: 14 residues. V was shortened by 1 base and J by 2 bases, with 6 bases between the two germline ends. Germline loops: CDR1 SGHAT, CDR2 FQNNGV. The CDR3 region has the DNA TGTGCCAGCAGCTTAGTTTCCGCCTACAATGAGCAGTTCTTC. It encodes CASSLVSAYNEQFF. Supplemented by reference TRBV11-2 and TRBJ2-1, the full variable domain reads EAGVAQSPRYKIIEKRQSVAFWCNPISGHATLYWYQQILGQGPKLLIQFQNNGVVDDSQLPKDRFSAERLKGVDSTLKIQPAKLEDSAVYLCASSLVSAYNEQFFGPGTRLTVL.

The chain couples TRBV4-1 to TRBJ2-1; a possible D gene is TRBD2 (5 bases). V lost 0 bases and J lost 6, with 18 bases in between. The CDR3 covers 17 residues. Germline CDR1 MGHRA, CDR2 YSYEKL. CDR3 protein: CASSQDPRTGPRNEQFF. CDR3 DNA sequence: TGCGCCAGCAGCCAAGATCCCCGGACTGGCCCCCGCAATGAGCAGTTCTTC.

V and J are TRBV5-1 and TRBJ2-7, with D hard to call. The CDR3 loop spans 17 amino acids. V shed 4 bases and J shed 1 base, with 21 bases lying between them. Germline lookup yields CDR1 SGHRS and CDR2 YFSETQ. This CDR3 reads CASSANPSYPPSYEQYF. The DNA for the CDR3 is TGCGCCAGCAGCGCGAACCCTTCATATCCCCCATCCTACGAGCAGTACTTC.

The rearrangement uses TRBV4-1 and TRBJ2-4; possibly TRBD2 for D (5 bases). Germline CDR1 MGHRA, CDR2 YSYEKL. V shed 0 bases and J shed 10 bases, with 13 bases lying between them. The CDR3 extends over 14 amino acids. DNA of the CDR3: TGCGCCAGCAGCCAAGATCAGCGGTCCGTGATTCAGTACTTC. It is translated as CASSQDQRSVIQYF.

The V call is TRBV19, the J call TRBJ2-3; 9 bases agree with TRBD2. The CDR3 contains 16 residues. Trimming removed 6 bases from V and 0 bases from J; junction bases left unmatched: 7. Per the germline V gene, CDR1 is LNHDA and CDR2 is SQIVND (reference sequence). CDR3 DNA sequence: TGTGCCAGTAGCTTGAGCGGGGGGACTAGCACAGATACGCAGTATTTT. It encodes CASSLSGGTSTDTQYF.

V and J are TRBV7-9 and TRBJ2-6; no firm D call. The CDR3 runs to 16 residues. Germline V CDR1 and CDR2: SEHNR, FQNEAQ (reference sequence). V gave up 2 bases and J gave up 0 bases, with 8 bases separating them. The DNA of the CDR3 is TGTGCCAGCAGCTTAACAAGTTACTCTGGGGCCAACGTCCTGACTTTC. Protein product: CASSLTSYSGANVLTF.

The chain joins TRBV6-5 to TRBJ2-1; D is uncertain. Trimming removed 4 bases at V and 6 bases at J, with 7 bases between. CDR3 length: 12 residues. CDR1 and CDR2 from the germline V gene are MNHEY and SVGAGI. Here the CDR3 DNA reads TGTGCCAGCAGTTTTAGGGTCAATGAGCAGTTCTTC. Translated, it gives CASSFRVNEQFF.

This rearrangement joins TRBV19 to TRBJ1-5; 8 bases are shared with TRBD1. Germline lookup yields CDR1 LNHDA and CDR2 SQIVND (reference sequence). This CDR3 comprises 15 residues. The V gene end was trimmed by 6 bases and the J gene end by 3 bases; junction bases not matched to a gene: 7. Here the CDR3 DNA reads TGTGCCAGTAGGAGGGACAGGAGGGACAATCAGCCCCAGCATTTT. The encoded protein is CASRRDRRDNQPQHF.

The chain employs TRBV5-1 and TRBJ2-3; D might be TRBD1 (6 bases). The CDR3 runs to 15 residues. The V end lost 1 base, the J end lost 1 base, and 10 bases lay between the germline ends. Germline lookup yields CDR1 SGHRS and CDR2 YFSETQ. Here the CDR3 reads CASSLRGGGTDTQYF. DNA of the CDR3: TGCGCCAGCAGCTTGAGAGGGGGAGGCACAGATACGCAGTATTTT.

The chain has TRBV19 and TRBJ1-2; 7 bases map to TRBD1. The CDR3 has 13 amino acids. Trimming took 10 bases from V and 3 from J; bases not matched to a gene: 8. Germline V gene data show CDR1 as LNHDA and CDR2 as SQIVND (reference sequence). The CDR3 DNA sequence: TGTGCCATAACGGGGACAGCGGACTATGGCTACACCTTC. This encodes CAITGTADYGYTF.

This clone occurred a few times. V and J are TRBV25-1 and TRBJ1-2; 10 bases line up with TRBD1. CDR3 size: 15 residues. J lost 5 bases, V lost 5 bases, and 8 bases had no gene match. From germline, CDR1 is MGHDK and CDR2 SYGVNS. The CDR3 sequence: CASSSPGTGVYGYTF. Here the CDR3 DNA reads TGTGCCAGCAGTTCTCCCGGGACAGGGGTGTATGGCTACACCTTC.

The V and J genes are TRBV4-1 and TRBJ2-7, with 13 nucleotides matching TRBD2. Germline loops: CDR1 MGHRA, CDR2 YSYEKL. The trim removed 4 bases at V and 6 bases at J, leaving 9 bases unmatched. The CDR3 loop spans 16 amino acids. CDR3 sequence (DNA): TGCGCCAGCAGCCTCCTACTAGCGGGAGGGCCCTCCGAGCAGTACTTC. Protein product: CASSLLLAGGPSEQYF.

The chain carries TRBV6-5 and TRBJ2-2; the match to TRBD1 covers 8 bases. The V segment lost 7 bases and the J segment 4 bases; nucleotides outside the gene matches: 2. Germline CDR1 reads MNHEY; CDR2 reads SVGAGI. The CDR3 loop spans 13 amino acids. CDR3 sequence: CASTQGGTGELFF. The CDR3 DNA sequence: TGTGCCAGCACACAGGGGGGCACCGGGGAGCTGTTTTTT.

In DNA, the CDR3 is TGTGCCAGCAGCTCACGTTTCTTGAAAGATACGCAGTATTTT. It translates to CASSSRFLKDTQYF. J is TRBJ2-3 and V is TRBV7-2; D remains unclear. The CDR3 extends over 14 amino acids. V was pared by 4 bases and J by 5 bases, with 13 bases between. The germline V gene encodes CDR1 SGHTA and CDR2 FQGNSA. Full variable domain (missing parts from reference TRBV7-2 and TRBJ2-3): GAGVSQSPSNKVTEKGKDVELRCDPISGHTALYWYRQSLGQGLEFLIYFQGNSAPDKSGLPSDRFSAERTGGSVSTLTIQRTQQEDSAVYLCASSSRFLKDTQYFGPGTRLTVL.

The genes are TRBV7-2 and TRBJ2-1; unclear D gene. The CDR3 runs to 14 residues. The germline V gene encodes CDR1 SGHTA and CDR2 FQGNSA. Trimming left V 4 bases short and J 7 bases short, with 14 bases between. CDR3 bases: TGTGCCAGCAGCTCATCAAGGGCAGGAAATGAGCAGTTCTTC. This encodes CASSSSRAGNEQFF.

The V and J genes are TRBV7-9 and TRBJ1-5; possibly TRBD1 for D (6 bases). Deletions cut 1 base from V and 9 bases from J, with 10 bases between. Germline loops: CDR1 SEHNR, CDR2 FQNEAQ (reference sequence). CDR3 length: 13 residues. CDR3 nucleotide sequence: TGTGCCAGCAGCTTAGGGGACACGACGCCCCAGCATTTT. It encodes CASSLGDTTPQHF.

V gene TRBV9 combines with J gene TRBJ1-2, with TRBD1 matching 10 bases. V gave up 0 bases and J gave up 4 bases; unmatched junction bases: 6. The CDR3 sequence is 16 residues long. CDR1 and CDR2 from the germline V gene are SGDLS and YYNGEE. The CDR3 coding sequence is TGTGCCAGCAGCGTAGAGGGACAGGGGTACGGCTATGGCTACACCTTC. Protein product: CASSVEGQGYGYGYTF. Full variable domain (outside the CDR3, taken from reference TRBV9 and TRBJ1-2): DSGVTQTPKHLITATGQRVTLRCSPRSGDLSVYWYQQSLDQGLQFLIQYYNGEERAKGNILERFSAQQFPDLHSELNLSSLELGDSALYFCASSVEGQGYGYGYTFGSGTRLTVV.

This clone showed up just a few times. V and J are TRBV7-3 and TRBJ1-1; D is perhaps TRBD1 (5 bases). The CDR3 is made up of 14 amino acids. The V gene's germline CDR1 is SGHTA and CDR2 FQGTGA. The ends were cut back, 4 bases at V and 4 bases at J, with 13 bases in the middle. For the CDR3, the DNA is TGTGCCAGCAGCTCCGGACGGGGGAGCACTGAAGCTTTCTTT. It is translated as CASSSGRGSTEAFF. The full variable domain, with the rest looked up from reference TRBV7-3 and TRBJ1-1, is GAGVSQTPSNKVTEKGKYVELRCDPISGHTALYWYRQSLGQGPEFLIYFQGTGAADDSGLPNDRFFAVRPEGSVSTLKIQRTERGDSAVYLCASSSGRGSTEAFFGQGTRLTVV.

The chain employs TRBV19 and TRBJ2-4; 7 bases align to TRBD1. This CDR3 is 14 amino acids long. After removal of 5 bases from V and 10 bases from J, the junction contained 11 bases not matched to a gene. CDR1 LNHDA and CDR2 SQIVND come from the germline V gene (reference sequence). The CDR3 DNA reads as TGTGCCAGTAGTTTCGGGACAGAAAAAACAATTCAGTACTTC. It is translated as CASSFGTEKTIQYF.

Only a few counts were recorded for this clone. The rearrangement links TRBV28 to TRBJ2-1; the D gene could be TRBD1 or TRBD2 (7 bases each). The CDR3 totals 13 residues. V lost 8 bases to trimming and J lost 10 bases, with 18 bases between them. Germline V gene data show CDR1 as MDHEN and CDR2 as SYDVKM. The CDR3 region is CASGAGGDQEQFF. CDR3 nucleotide sequence: TGTGCCAGCGGGGCAGGGGGGGACCAGGAGCAGTTCTTC.

This chain connects TRBV5-8 to TRBJ2-5; 10 bases fit TRBD1. Germline CDR1 reads SGHTS; CDR2 reads YDEGEE. The V and J ends lost 5 bases and 5 bases, in that order; junction bases with no gene match: 9. This CDR3 comprises 15 residues. The CDR3 DNA reads TGTGCCAGCAGGTTGCCGGGACAGGGGCCGGAGACCCAGTACTTC. Its translation: CASRLPGQGPETQYF.

The V and J genes are TRBV6-6 and TRBJ1-1; D possibly corresponds to TRBD1 (5 bases). The germline V gene encodes CDR1 MNHNY and CDR2 SVGAGI (reference sequence). V shed 4 bases and J shed 1 base, with 10 bases lying between them. The CDR3 extends over 14 amino acids. Here the CDR3 DNA reads TGTGCCAGCAGTTCCTCCGGGGGGAACACTGAAGCTTTCTTT. Translated: CASSSSGGNTEAFF.

The rearrangement uses TRBV29-1 and TRBJ2-7, with D unclear. The V end lost 7 bases, the J end lost 0 bases, and 10 bases lay between the germline ends. Per the germline V gene, CDR1 is SQVTM and CDR2 is ANQGSEA. This CDR3 has 12 amino acids. CDR3 residues: CSGGVGSYEQYF. DNA of the CDR3: TGCAGCGGTGGTGTGGGCTCCTACGAGCAGTACTTC.